A selection of T cell receptor beta chains follows, all from one sample in a study of blood T cells in healthy people across ages. Each CDR3 protein gets one entry after TCRdb re-called the 5' RACE reads with MiXCR. Of roughly 640,000 distinct CDR3 sequences in the sample, about 30% were seen once. Source material: blood. All receptors come from a woman of 80 years or more in good health. Both conserved end residues are part of each CDR3. D genes are given only for firm matches. Clone size is shown for a subset of rows, as once, few, many or a class of expanded clone.

d_call,j_call,clone_size,v_call,cdr3_aa,cdr3_nt
.,TRBJ2-3,.,TRBV20-1,CSAPLIGVADTQYF,TGCAGTGCCCCGCTGATCGGCGTGGCAGATACGCAGTATTTT
TRBD1,TRBJ2-7,.,TRBV13,CASSSRTTGQADYNEQYF,TGTGCCAGCAGCTCGCGAACGACCGGACAGGCCGATTACAATGAGCAGTACTTC
TRBD1,TRBJ1-4,.,TRBV2,CASTTDRGRGEKLFF,TGTGCCAGCACTACGGACAGGGGGCGGGGTGAAAAACTGTTTTTT
TRBD2,TRBJ2-7,many,TRBV10-3,CAISGTGGSYEQYF,TGTGCCATCAGTGGAACGGGGGGGTCATACGAGCAGTACTTC
TRBD1,TRBJ2-7,many,TRBV28,CASSPWTGGVEQYF,TGTGCCAGCAGTCCGTGGACAGGGGGGGTCGAGCAGTACTTC
TRBD2,TRBJ2-1,.,TRBV5-8,CASSSPGGSQKNEQFF,TGTGCCAGCAGCTCCCCGGGGGGATCACAAAAGAATGAGCAGTTCTTC
TRBD1,TRBJ2-3,.,TRBV20-1,CSARDPPTGGKRDTQYF,TGCAGTGCTAGAGACCCTCCGACAGGGGGAAAAAGGGATACGCAGTATTTT
.,TRBJ2-7,.,TRBV18,CASSPLGSPPHEQYF,TGTGCCAGCTCACCCCTGGGGAGTCCACCCCACGAGCAGTACTTC
TRBD1,TRBJ1-2,many,TRBV7-2,CASSLEGAHGYTF,TGTGCCAGCAGCTTAGAGGGGGCCCATGGCTACACCTTC
.,TRBJ2-7,many,TRBV6-1,CASSEASGYEQYF,TGTGCCAGCAGTGAAGCCAGTGGGTACGAGCAGTACTTC
.,TRBJ2-2,once,TRBV24-1,CATSDPFRDTGELFF,TGTGCCACCAGTGATCCTTTTCGGGACACCGGGGAGCTGTTTTTT
.,TRBJ2-1,many,TRBV4-3,CASSQGTGGPYNEQFF,TGCGCCAGCAGCCAAGGAACGGGGGGCCCCTACAATGAGCAGTTCTTC
.,TRBJ1-5,.,TRBV5-8,CASSFVQGRNQPQHF,TGTGCCAGCAGCTTCGTTCAGGGCCGAAATCAGCCCCAGCATTTT
.,TRBJ2-2,few,TRBV5-1,CASSSSTANTGELFF,TGCGCCAGCAGCTCGTCGACAGCGAACACCGGGGAGCTGTTTTTT
.,TRBJ2-7,many,TRBV5-1,CASSLPAYPYEQYF,TGCGCCAGCAGCTTGCCAGCGTACCCTTACGAGCAGTACTTC
TRBD2,TRBJ2-1,many,TRBV5-1,CASSLGGLASYNEQFF,TGCGCCAGCAGCTTGGGGGGACTAGCCTCCTACAATGAGCAGTTCTTC
.,TRBJ2-5,.,TRBV7-2,CASSLGRWQLKETQYF,TGTGCCAGCAGCTTAGGGCGTTGGCAGTTGAAAGAGACCCAGTACTTC
TRBD2,TRBJ2-1,.,TRBV5-6,CASSLRGGHYNEQFF,TGTGCCAGCAGCTTGCGGGGGGGACACTACAATGAGCAGTTCTTC
.,TRBJ1-4,.,TRBV7-8,CASSLGRANEKLFF,TGTGCCAGCAGTTTAGGGCGGGCTAATGAAAAACTGTTTTTT
.,TRBJ1-1,.,TRBV7-9,CASSSSGGGVNTEAFF,TGTGCCAGCAGCTCCTCCGGTGGGGGAGTGAACACTGAAGCTTTCTTT
TRBD2,TRBJ2-3,many,TRBV4-3,CASSHSHSGEHTQYF,TGCGCCAGCAGCCACTCACATAGCGGGGAGCATACGCAGTATTTT
.,TRBJ1-2,few,TRBV5-5,CASSPPGGSNYGYTF,TGTGCCAGCAGCCCGCCCGGGGGTTCTAACTATGGCTACACCTTC
TRBD1,TRBJ1-1,many,TRBV15,CATSIGADRANTEAFF,TGTGCCACCAGCATCGGGGCGGACAGGGCGAACACTGAAGCTTTCTTT
TRBD1,TRBJ2-5,.,TRBV28,CASSLDHGQGAGETQYF,TGTGCCAGCAGTTTAGATCATGGACAGGGGGCCGGAGAGACCCAGTACTTC